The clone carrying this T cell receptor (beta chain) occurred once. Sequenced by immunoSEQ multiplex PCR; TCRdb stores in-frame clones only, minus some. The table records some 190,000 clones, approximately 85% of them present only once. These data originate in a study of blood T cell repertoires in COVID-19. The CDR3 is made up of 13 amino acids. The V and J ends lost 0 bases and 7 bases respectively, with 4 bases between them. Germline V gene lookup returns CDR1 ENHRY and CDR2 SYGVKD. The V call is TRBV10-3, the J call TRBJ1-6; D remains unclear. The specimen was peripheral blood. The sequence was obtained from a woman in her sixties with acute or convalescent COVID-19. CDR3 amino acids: CAISESGNSPLHF. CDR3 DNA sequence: TGTGCCATCAGTGAGTCCGGGAATTCACCCCTCCACTTT.